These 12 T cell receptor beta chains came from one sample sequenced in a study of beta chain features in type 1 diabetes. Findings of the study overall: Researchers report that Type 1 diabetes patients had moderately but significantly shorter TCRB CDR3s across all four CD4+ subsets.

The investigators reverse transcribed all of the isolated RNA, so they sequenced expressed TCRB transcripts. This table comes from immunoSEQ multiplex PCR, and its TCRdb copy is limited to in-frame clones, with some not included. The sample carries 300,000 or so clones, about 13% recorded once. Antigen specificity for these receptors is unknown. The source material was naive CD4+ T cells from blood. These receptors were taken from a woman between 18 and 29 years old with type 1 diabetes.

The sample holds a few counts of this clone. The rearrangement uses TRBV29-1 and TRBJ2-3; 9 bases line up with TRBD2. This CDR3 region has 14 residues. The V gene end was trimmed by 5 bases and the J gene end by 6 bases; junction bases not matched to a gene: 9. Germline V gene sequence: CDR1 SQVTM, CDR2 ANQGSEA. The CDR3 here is CSVRAGGLTDTQYF. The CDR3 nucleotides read TGCAGCGTTAGGGCGGGAGGGCTGACGGATACGCAGTATTTT.

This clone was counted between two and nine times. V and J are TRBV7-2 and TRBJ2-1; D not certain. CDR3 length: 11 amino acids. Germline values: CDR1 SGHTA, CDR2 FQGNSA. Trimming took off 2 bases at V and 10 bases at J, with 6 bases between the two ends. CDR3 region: CASSLRSEQFF. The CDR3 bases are TGTGCCAGCAGCTTACGGTCCGAGCAGTTCTTC.

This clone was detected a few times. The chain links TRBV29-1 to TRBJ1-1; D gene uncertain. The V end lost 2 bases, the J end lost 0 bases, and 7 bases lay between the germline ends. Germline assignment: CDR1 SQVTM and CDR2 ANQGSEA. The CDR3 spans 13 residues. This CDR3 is CSVEPHLNTEAFF. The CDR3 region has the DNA TGCAGCGTTGAACCCCATTTGAACACTGAAGCTTTCTTT.

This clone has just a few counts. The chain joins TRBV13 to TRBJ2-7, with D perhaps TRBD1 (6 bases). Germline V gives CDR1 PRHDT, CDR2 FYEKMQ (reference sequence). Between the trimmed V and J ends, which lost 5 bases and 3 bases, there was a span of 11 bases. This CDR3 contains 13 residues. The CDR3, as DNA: TGTGCCAGCAGCCGTACAGGGTACTACGAGCAGTACGTC. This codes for CASSRTGYYEQYV.

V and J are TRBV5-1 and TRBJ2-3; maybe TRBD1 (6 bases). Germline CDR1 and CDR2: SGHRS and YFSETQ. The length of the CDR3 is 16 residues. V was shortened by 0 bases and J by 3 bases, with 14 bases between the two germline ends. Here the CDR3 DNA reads TGCGCCAGCAGCTTGGTTGCAGGGGATGGGACAGATACGCAGTATTTT. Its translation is CASSLVAGDGTDTQYF.

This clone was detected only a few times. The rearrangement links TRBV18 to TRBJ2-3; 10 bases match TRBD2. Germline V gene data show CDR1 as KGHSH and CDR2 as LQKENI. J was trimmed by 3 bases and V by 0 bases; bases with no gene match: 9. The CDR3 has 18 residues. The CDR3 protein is CASSPPWSSGSVTDTQYF. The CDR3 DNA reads TGTGCCAGCTCACCACCTTGGTCTAGCGGGAGTGTGACAGATACGCAGTATTTT.

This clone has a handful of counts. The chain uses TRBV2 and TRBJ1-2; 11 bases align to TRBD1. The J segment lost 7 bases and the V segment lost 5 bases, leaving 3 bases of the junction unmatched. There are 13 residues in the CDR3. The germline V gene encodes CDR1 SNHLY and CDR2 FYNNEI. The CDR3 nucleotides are TGTGCCAGCAGTTACGGACAGGGGGCTGGCTACACCTTC. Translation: CASSYGQGAGYTF.

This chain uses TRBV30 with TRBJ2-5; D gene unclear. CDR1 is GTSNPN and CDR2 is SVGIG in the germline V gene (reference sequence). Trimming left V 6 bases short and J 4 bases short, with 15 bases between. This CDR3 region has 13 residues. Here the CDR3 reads CACRGGRIETQYF. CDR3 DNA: TGTGCCTGTAGAGGTGGCCGGATAGAGACCCAGTACTTC.

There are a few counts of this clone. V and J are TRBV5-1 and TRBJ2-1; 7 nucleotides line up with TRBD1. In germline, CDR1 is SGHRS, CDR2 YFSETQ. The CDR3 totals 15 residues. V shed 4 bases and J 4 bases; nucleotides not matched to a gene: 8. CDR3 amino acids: CASSTTGTDYNEQFF. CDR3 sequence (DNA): TGCGCCAGCAGCACTACCGGGACAGATTACAATGAGCAGTTCTTC.

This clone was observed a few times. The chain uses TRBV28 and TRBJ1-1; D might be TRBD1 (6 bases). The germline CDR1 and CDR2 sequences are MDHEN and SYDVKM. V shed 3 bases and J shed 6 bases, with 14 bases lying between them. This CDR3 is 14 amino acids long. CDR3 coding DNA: TGTGCCAGCAGTTTGACTCGGGACAATCCTGAAGCTTTCTTT. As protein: CASSLTRDNPEAFF.

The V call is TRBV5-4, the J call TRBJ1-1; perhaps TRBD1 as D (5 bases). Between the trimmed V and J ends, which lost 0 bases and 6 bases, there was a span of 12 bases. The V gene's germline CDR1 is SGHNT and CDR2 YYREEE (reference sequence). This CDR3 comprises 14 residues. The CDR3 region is CASSLGGEHAEAFF. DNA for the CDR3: TGTGCCAGCAGCTTGGGGGGGGAACACGCTGAAGCTTTCTTT. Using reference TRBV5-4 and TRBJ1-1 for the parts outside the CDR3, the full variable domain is ETGVTQSPTHLIKTRGQQVTLRCSSQSGHNTVSWYQQALGQGPQFIFQYYREEENGRGNFPPRFSGLQFPNYSSELNVNALELDDSALYLCASSLGGEHAEAFFGQGTRLTVV.

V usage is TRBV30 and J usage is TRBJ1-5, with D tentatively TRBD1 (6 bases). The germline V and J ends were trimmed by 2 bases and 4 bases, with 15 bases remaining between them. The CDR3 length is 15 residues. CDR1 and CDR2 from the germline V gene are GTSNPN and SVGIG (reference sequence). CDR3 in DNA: TGTGCCTGGAGTCCAGTCGACAGGCTTAATCAGCCCCAGCATTTT. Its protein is CAWSPVDRLNQPQHF.